This TCR beta chain was captured by sequencing in a study of a mutant IDH1 vaccine in newly diagnosed glioma. Assay: immunoSEQ multiplex PCR; the TCRdb copy retains only in-frame clones and omits some. Of 30,000 to 40,000 clones listed, 80% to 90% are singletons. Comments on this clone: Antigen unknown.

As for time point: week 47, end of study. Every vaccine dose comprised 300 ug of mutant IDH1 20-mer peptide plus topical imiquimod. Eight vaccinations reached patients in weeks 1, 3, 5, 7, 11, 15, 19 and 23. This receptor was identified in a woman in her thirties with glioma. The sample in question was PBMCs, obtained from a glioma patient whose treatment included an IDH1 peptide vaccine.

CDR3 nucleotides: TGTGCCAGCAGCTGGGCGGCCTATAATCAGCCCCAGCATTTT. The encoded protein is CASSWAAYNQPQHF. This chain links TRBV5-4 with TRBJ1-5; no firm D call. CDR3 length: 14 amino acids. CDR1 is SGHNT, CDR2 YYREEE, per germline (reference sequence). V was shortened by 3 bases and J by 4 bases, with 11 bases between the two germline ends.